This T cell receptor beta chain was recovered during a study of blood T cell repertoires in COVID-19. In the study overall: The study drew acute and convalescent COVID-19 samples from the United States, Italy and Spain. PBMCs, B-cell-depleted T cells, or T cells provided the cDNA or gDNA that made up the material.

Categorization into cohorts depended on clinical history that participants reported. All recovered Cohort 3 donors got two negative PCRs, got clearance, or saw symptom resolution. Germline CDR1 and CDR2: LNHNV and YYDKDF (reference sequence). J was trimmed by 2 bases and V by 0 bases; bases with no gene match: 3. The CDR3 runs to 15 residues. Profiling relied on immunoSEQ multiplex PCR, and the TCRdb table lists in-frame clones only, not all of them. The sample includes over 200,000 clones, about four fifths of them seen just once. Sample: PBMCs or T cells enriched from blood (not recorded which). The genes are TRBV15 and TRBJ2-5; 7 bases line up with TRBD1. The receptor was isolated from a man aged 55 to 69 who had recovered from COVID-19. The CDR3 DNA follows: TGTGCCACCAGCAGAGATGTGGGACAGCAAGAGACCCAGTACTTC. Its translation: CATSRDVGQQETQYF.